This entry features one T cell receptor beta chain sequence. Germline V gives CDR1 LNHDA, CDR2 SQIVND (reference sequence). V was pared by 8 bases and J by 0 bases, with 14 bases between. The CDR3 length is 15 residues. The sample comes from a study of control samples from healthy donors and cancer patients. Profiled with immunoSEQ multiplex PCR; TCRdb holds only in-frame clones, not every one. The sample shows around 13,000 clones, just under 95% of them seen only once. The chain uses TRBV19 and TRBJ2-1; the D gene could be TRBD1 or TRBD2 (5 bases each). This TCR came from an elderly man with lung cancer. The sample taken for sequencing was PBMCs. CDR3 in amino acids: CASGGRGRSYNEQFF. The CDR3 nucleotides are TGTGCCAGTGGGGGTCGGGGCCGCTCCTACAATGAGCAGTTCTTC. The variable domain in full, completed from reference TRBV19 and TRBJ2-1, reads DGGITQSPKYLFRKEGQNVTLSCEQNLNHDAMYWYRQDPGQGLRLIYYSQIVNDFQKGDIAEGYSVSREKKESFPLTVTSAQKNPTAFYLCASGGRGRSYNEQFFGPGTRLTVL.